What follows are 3 T cell receptor beta chains derived from one specimen sequenced in a study of T cell repertoires in cytomegalovirus infection. TCRdb re-called the reads with MiXCR, one entry per CDR3 protein. The repertoire holds around 260,000 distinct CDR3 sequences, roughly 25% seen once, with approximately 13% in the top ten. Sequencing used PBMCs. These receptors were collected from a human donor in good health (CMV status not recorded). Some clones in this sample may be carry-over from other donors' samples.

CDR3 nucleotides: TGCGCCAGCAGCTTGGCCATCGGGGAGGGCACCGGGGAGCTGTTTTTT. Translated: CASSLAIGEGTGELFF. The chain joins TRBV5-1 to TRBJ2-2, with 7 positions matching TRBD2. CDR1 is SGHRS and CDR2 is YFSETQ in the germline V gene. V gave up 0 bases and J gave up 4 bases; unmatched junction bases: 6. The CDR3 has 16 amino acids.

This chain uses TRBV7-9 with TRBJ1-1; a possible D gene is TRBD1 (5 bases). V lost 5 bases, J lost 1 base, and 8 bases lay in between. Germline V gives CDR1 SEHNR, CDR2 FQNEAQ (reference sequence). The CDR3 has 13 amino acids. The DNA for the CDR3 is TGTGCCAGCAGCACGGGGCCGAACACTGAAGCTTTCTTT. Encoded protein: CASSTGPNTEAFF.

This clonotype was seen ten or more times. The V call is TRBV7-9, the J call TRBJ2-2; D is ambiguous. CDR3 length: 15 residues. Germline V lookup: CDR1 SEHNR, CDR2 FQNEAQ (reference sequence). V lost 0 bases, J lost 7 bases, and 12 bases lay in between. CDR3 in amino acids: CASSLANLFSGELFF. CDR3 DNA: TGTGCCAGCAGCTTAGCTAATCTTTTCAGCGGGGAGCTGTTTTTT. Combining the CDR3 with reference TRBV7-9 and TRBJ2-2 gives the whole variable domain DTGVSQNPRHKITKRGQNVTFRCDPISEHNRLYWYRQTLGQGPEFLTYFQNEAQLEKSRLLSDRFSAERPKGSFSTLEIQRTEQGDSAMYLCASSLANLFSGELFFGEGSRLTVL.